The sample holds a few counts of the clone carrying this TCR beta chain. Its antigen is currently unknown. This sample stems from a study of T cell responses to AZD1222 COVID-19 vaccine. Study-level points and caveats: Vaccine-associated CD4 TCRs ranged over spike, dominating at 160-218 and 743-854. Unmutated variant regions are reportedly the target of nearly half of TCRs that are spike-specific. Only 5 or 6 AZD1222 recipients were seropositive at baseline.

The ends were cut back, 2 bases at V and 1 base at J, with 11 bases in the middle. The CDR3 is made up of 15 amino acids. The germline gives CDR1 SGHDN, CDR2 FVKESK. Sequencing was performed with immunoSEQ multiplex PCR; in TCRdb, only in-frame clones are kept and a portion is missing. The table has tens of thousands of clones, 81% seen once. The sample consisted of peripheral blood, taken 28 days after the second AZD1222 dose. The rearrangement joins TRBV14 to TRBJ1-1, with D possibly matching TRBD1 (5 bases). This sequence was found in an adult who received the AZD1222 COVID-19 vaccine. CDR3 sequence reads: CASSQRGRPNTEAFF. For the CDR3, the DNA is TGTGCCAGCAGCCAACGGGGACGGCCGAACACTGAAGCTTTCTTT.